Listed below are T cell receptor beta chains from one sample, sequenced in a study of Graves' ophthalmopathy and Graves' hyperthyroidism. TCRdb called the multiplex PCR reads again in MiXCR, with one record for every CDR3 protein. The sample lists 200,000 to 250,000 distinct CDR3 sequences, 20% to 25% occurring once. Sequenced sample: peripheral blood. The origin of the receptors is a woman between 45 and 65 years old with Graves' ophthalmopathy. Each CDR3 is given with its conserved first and last residue.

v_gene	j_gene	CDR3aa
TRBV24-1	TRBJ2-3	CATSPLGQGAIDTQYF
TRBV19	TRBJ1-1	CASRELNTEAFF
TRBV28	TRBJ1-1	CASSRRGQAEAFF
TRBV12-3/TRBV12-4	TRBJ2-5	CASSSGHRDREETQYF
TRBV19	TRBJ1-1	CASSVDLGNSEAFF
TRBV5-1	TRBJ1-2	CASSAGQAANYGYTF
TRBV11-2	TRBJ1-1	CASSAGPEAFF
TRBV29-1	TRBJ2-7	CSVASGINYEQYF
TRBV28	TRBJ1-2	CASSLRTGYYGYTF
TRBV20-1	TRBJ2-2	CSAGTSGGELFF
TRBV12-3/TRBV12-4	TRBJ1-4	CASSLNRAEKLFF
TRBV30	TRBJ1-6	CAYPPAGMNSPLHF
TRBV29-1	TRBJ2-5	CSVWTGGETQYF
TRBV12-3/TRBV12-4	TRBJ2-2	CATRTGQGARLTGELFF
TRBV9	TRBJ2-5	CASSVTGQETQYF
TRBV12-3/TRBV12-4	TRBJ1-2	CASSLGTGDGGYTF
TRBV30	TRBJ2-7	CAFSGGTGYEQYF
TRBV9	TRBJ2-5	CASSADRAGRETQYF
TRBV12-3/TRBV12-4	TRBJ2-7	CASSSMRQGAYEQYF
TRBV6-2/TRBV6-3	TRBJ1-1	CASSDHMGTEAFF
TRBV6-5	TRBJ2-5	CASSYSGGGETQYF
TRBV5-1	TRBJ2-7	CASSLALAGVHEQYF
TRBV27	TRBJ2-4	CASSLGGGFENIQYF
TRBV29-1	TRBJ2-5	CSASLGSRAETQYF
TRBV30	TRBJ1-1	CAWSVRNEAFF
TRBV30	TRBJ1-1	CAWSAMAEAFF
TRBV7-2	TRBJ2-7	CASSQTSGREQYF
TRBV12-3/TRBV12-4	TRBJ2-5	CASSLVGVGETQYF
TRBV19	TRBJ1-1	CASSIVGGNTEASF
TRBV12-3/TRBV12-4	TRBJ1-1	CASSLQQGNTEAFF
TRBV2	TRBJ2-7	CASSDPTLRIYEQYF
TRBV20-1	TRBJ1-3	CSARDPVSGNTIYF
TRBV27	TRBJ2-5	CASSLFSANSQETQYF
TRBV3-1	TRBJ2-3	CASSRGRVTDTQYF
TRBV5-1	TRBJ1-2	CASSFTGTANYGYTF
TRBV15	TRBJ2-4	CATSSSAGTNIQYF
TRBV13	TRBJ1-6	CASSGEGGPLHF
TRBV10-3	TRBJ1-2	CAISGQNYGYTF
TRBV20-1	TRBJ1-2	CSVGGRVGYTF
TRBV24-1	TRBJ1-5	CATSATGRPQHF
TRBV29-1	TRBJ1-5	CSVRARGINQPQHF
TRBV3-1	TRBJ2-5	CASSPAREGLETQYF
TRBV12-3/TRBV12-4	TRBJ1-5	CASSFRVQPQHF
TRBV30	TRBJ1-1	CAWSVQGVHTEAFF
TRBV11-2	TRBJ1-2	CASSLDFSAGTNYGYTF
TRBV29-1	TRBJ2-2	CSVGGQGSGELFF
TRBV7-9	TRBJ1-5	CASSFSEQPQPQHF
TRBV7-2	TRBJ2-7	CASSSTRESSYEQYF
TRBV7-2	TRBJ1-2	CASSFTTGASGYTF
TRBV29-1	TRBJ1-3	CSARSQGARDSGNTIYF
TRBV24-1	TRBJ1-2	CATSDAQGALGYTF
TRBV12-3/TRBV12-4	TRBJ1-5	CASSSGRNEPWPQHF
TRBV5-5	TRBJ2-2	CASSTLTGNTGELFF
TRBV30	TRBJ2-2	CAWGSPTNTGELFF
TRBV7-6	TRBJ2-7	CASSSLQTSGEQYF
TRBV27	TRBJ1-5	CASIRRGAPQHF
TRBV2	TRBJ2-6	CASSRDRGSRSGANVLTF
TRBV2	TRBJ1-3	CASRESGNTIYF
TRBV28	TRBJ1-5	CASSLPTRFGNQPQHF